This T cell receptor beta chain was captured in a study of T cell changes during pregnancy in multiple sclerosis. The CDR3 sequence is 13 residues long. The ends lost 10 bases at V and 10 bases at J; junction bases unmatched: 12. Germline assignment: CDR1 SGHVS and CDR2 FQNEAQ. Clones were read by immunoSEQ multiplex PCR, and TCRdb kept only the in-frame ones, dropping some. The sample lists about 60,000 clones, about 92% seen once, with around 0.93% in the top ten. The rearrangement links TRBV7-8 to TRBJ2-1; TRBD2 agrees at 8 bases. The source was peripheral blood, collected in the first trimester of pregnancy. The origin of this receptor is a female donor with multiple sclerosis, enrolled in a pregnancy study. The CDR3 region has the DNA TGTGCCACCGGTGGGAGCGGGGGACTCGAGCAGTTCTTC. Its protein is CATGGSGGLEQFF.